The entry below gives a single T cell receptor (beta chain) sequence along with its context. The antigen remains unidentified. CDR1 is SGHAT, CDR2 FQNNGV, per germline. The CDR3 consists of 13 residues. With 1 base removed from V and 9 bases from J, the gap between germline ends came to 7 bases. This record comes from a study of shared clonotypes between healthy human individuals. Points from the study as a whole: Compared with clonotypes that all four donors shared, non-shared clonotypes had lower generation probabilities.

The protocol was immunoSEQ multiplex PCR, while the TCRdb copy is restricted to in-frame clones and leaves out a portion. The table shows about 980,000 clones, with 76% occurring only once. The V and J genes are TRBV11-2 and TRBJ1-6, with D uncertain. Sequencing used memory CD4+ T cells sorted from blood. Subset denoted: CD45RA-negative fraction. The sequence came from a man aged 18 to 30 in good health. For the CDR3, the DNA is TGTGCCAGCAGCTTAGGAGGGAGTTCACCCCTCCACTTT. Protein: CASSLGGSSPLHF.